These 32 T cell receptor beta chains share one sample of origin, sequenced in a study of molecular identifiers for immune sequencing clone quantification. TCRdb redid the calling of the PCR reads with MiXCR, one entry per CDR3 protein. The top ten clones hold about 0.71% of a sample with under 350,000 distinct CDR3 sequences, roughly a quarter of them seen once. The sample taken for sequencing was naive CD8+ T cells from blood, with Jurkat cell RNA spiked in. Subset: FACS-sorted CD8+CD4-CCR7+CD45RA+ naive T cells. These receptors came from a human donor in good health. Some libraries in this study had Jurkat cell RNA spiked in.

At least ten counts were recorded for this clonotype. CDR3 in amino acids: CASRHNRGRGEKLFF. In DNA form, the CDR3 reads TGCGCCAGCAGACACAACAGGGGCCGGGGTGAAAAACTGTTTTTT. The chain links TRBV4-3 to TRBJ1-4; 7 bases map to TRBD1. The length of the CDR3 is 15 residues. Germline CDR1 and CDR2: LGHNA and YSLEER. J gave up 7 bases and V 6 bases, and 11 bases lay outside the gene matches.

This clonotype was counted at least ten times. A junction end diverges from the germline sequence, so it may reflect a read error. J is TRBJ2-5 and V is TRBV7-6; 10 bases fit TRBD2. This CDR3 region has 18 residues. Germline V CDR1 and CDR2: SGHVS, FNYEAQ. The CDR3, as DNA: TGTGCCAGCGGCTTAAAGGGTTTCGGACTAGCGGACCAAGAGACCCAGTACTTC. Translation gives CASGLKGFGLADQETQYF.

A note on this clonotype: This may arise from a read error, as a much more abundant clone is one base away. The rearrangement joins TRBV5-1 to TRBJ2-5; TRBD1 aligns across 10 bases. The germline gives CDR1 SGHRS, CDR2 YFSETQ. The CDR3 totals 15 residues. CDR3 residues: CASSLRQGASETQHF. The DNA for the CDR3 is TGCGCCAGCAGCCTAAGACAGGGGGCGTCGGAGACCCAGCACTTC. The whole variable domain, remainder taken from reference TRBV5-1 and TRBJ2-5, is KAGVTQTPRYLIKTRGQQVTLSCSPISGHRSVSWYQQTPGQGLQFLFEYFSETQRNKGNFPGRFSGRQFSNSRSEMNVSTLELGDSALYLCASSLRQGASETQHFGPGTRLLVL.

V usage is TRBV4-3 and J usage is TRBJ2-3; 8 positions agree with TRBD2. CDR1 and CDR2 from the germline V gene are LGHNA and YSLEER. The CDR3 loop spans 17 amino acids. V lost 0 bases to trimming and J lost 1 base; unmatched junction nucleotides: 6. The CDR3 region has the DNA TGCGCCAGCAGCCAAGAGGGGCGGGGGGCCGGCACAGATACGCAGTATTTT. It encodes CASSQEGRGAGTDTQYF.

This clonotype has at least ten counts. The rearrangement uses TRBV30 and TRBJ1-6; tentatively, D is TRBD1 (6 bases). CDR1 GTSNPN and CDR2 SVGIG come from the germline V gene (reference sequence). V lost 0 bases and J 7 bases, leaving 16 bases between the germline ends. This CDR3 has 16 amino acids. This CDR3 is CAWSVSLARGNSPLHF. The CDR3 DNA sequence: TGTGCCTGGAGTGTAAGTTTAGCAAGGGGGAATTCACCCCTCCACTTT. The full variable domain, with the rest looked up from reference TRBV30 and TRBJ1-6, is SQTIHQWPATLVQPVGSPLSLECTVEGTSNPNLYWYRQAAGRGLQLLFYSVGIGQISSEVPQNLSASRPQDRQFILSSKKLLLSDSGFYLCAWSVSLARGNSPLHFGNGTRLTVT.

Note on this clonotype: The junction shows a germline mismatch at one end, possibly a read error. CDR3 amino acids: CAGSADPEADTRYF. The CDR3 DNA sequence: TGTGCCGGCTCAGCCGACCCGGAGGCAGATACGCGGTATTTT. The chain carries TRBV18 and TRBJ2-3, with D possibly matching TRBD2 (5 bases). Germline CDR1 is KGHSH and CDR2 is LQKENI. The CDR3 covers 14 residues.

This clonotype was observed a handful of times. The chain is built from TRBV7-9 and TRBJ2-7; 7 bases line up with TRBD2. Trimming removed 2 bases from V and 7 bases from J; junction bases left unmatched: 5. Germline CDR1 SEHNR, CDR2 FQNEAQ (reference sequence). CDR3 size: 13 residues. CDR3 amino acids: CASSLYGEGEQYF. The CDR3 coding sequence is TGTGCCAGCAGCTTATACGGGGAGGGGGAGCAGTACTTC.

The gene calls are TRBV10-3 and TRBJ2-3; 10 bases match TRBD2. This CDR3 spans 17 amino acids. Germline loops: CDR1 ENHRY, CDR2 SYGVKD. V was pared by 0 bases and J by 4 bases, with 7 bases of the junction left unmatched. The CDR3: CAISESVGLAKADTQYF. The DNA for the CDR3 is TGTGCCATCAGTGAGTCAGTGGGACTAGCGAAAGCAGATACGCAGTATTTT.

This clonotype has ten or more counts. This CDR3 is CASSLVGGRGSSYEQYF. CDR3 coding DNA: TGTGCCAGCAGCTTAGTAGGCGGCAGGGGGAGCTCCTACGAGCAGTACTTC. The chain carries TRBV7-2 and TRBJ2-7, with 7 positions matching TRBD1. V was clipped by 1 base and J by 0 bases; unmatched bases: 9. Germline CDR1 and CDR2: SGHTA and FQGNSA. The CDR3 loop spans 17 amino acids. Combining the CDR3 with reference TRBV7-2 and TRBJ2-7 gives the whole variable domain GAGVSQSPSNKVTEKGKDVELRCDPISGHTALYWYRQSLGQGLEFLIYFQGNSAPDKSGLPSDRFSAERTGGSVSTLTIQRTQQEDSAVYLCASSLVGGRGSSYEQYFGPGTRLTVT.

This clonotype has only a few counts. This chain connects TRBV4-3 to TRBJ2-1, with D unresolved. Germline V gene lookup returns CDR1 LGHNA and CDR2 YSLEER. Trimming cost V 4 bases and J 10 bases, with 14 bases left between them. The CDR3 spans 13 residues. Here the CDR3 reads CASSPGPGGEQFF. In DNA, the CDR3 is TGCGCCAGCAGCCCTGGGCCCGGCGGCGAGCAGTTCTTC.

In the case of this clonotype: One base away lies a much larger clone, so this may be a sequencing read error. The chain combines TRBV13 with TRBJ1-1, with a possible D match to TRBD1 (6 bases). The V gene lost 0 bases and the J gene lost 10 bases, with 15 bases spanning the gap. CDR3 length equals 14 residues. Looked up from germline, CDR1 is PRHDT and CDR2 is FYEKMQ (reference sequence). CDR3 nucleotides: TGTGCCAGCAGCTTAGGCACAGGGCTCGGTGGAGCTTTCTTT. Translation gives CASSLGTGLGGAFF.

The chain carries TRBV19 and TRBJ1-2; no definite D call. The germline CDR1 and CDR2 sequences are LNHDA and SQIVND (reference sequence). Trimming shortened V by 1 base and J by 6 bases, and 15 bases separated the two germline ends. The CDR3 is made up of 15 amino acids. CDR3 amino acids: CASSIVPVETNGYTF. Written as DNA, the CDR3 is TGTGCCAGTAGTATAGTCCCGGTCGAGACAAATGGCTACACCTTC.

Regarding this clonotype: One end of the junction fails to match germline, which may point to a read error. V and J are TRBV10-3 and TRBJ1-1; D remains unclear. The CDR3 sequence is 14 residues long. Germline values: CDR1 ENHRY, CDR2 SYGVKD. CDR3 region: CAVSDLELNTEAFF. The CDR3 coding sequence is TGTGCCGTCAGTGATCTGGAGCTGAACACTGAAGCTTTCTTT.

This clonotype was observed at least ten times. As DNA, the CDR3 is TGTGCCAGCAGTACGCAGGGTGAGACTGAAGCTTTCTTT. Its protein is CASSTQGETEAFF. This chain joins TRBV12-3 or TRBV12-4 and TRBJ1-1, with D possibly matching TRBD1 (5 bases). The CDR3 extends over 13 amino acids. The V gene lost 5 bases and the J gene lost 5 bases, with 12 bases spanning the gap.

About this clonotype itself: The germline gene is not matched at one end of the junction; a read error may be the cause. The genes are TRBV28 and TRBJ2-7; 7 bases are a match to TRBD2. There are 16 residues in the CDR3. Per the germline V gene, CDR1 is MDHEN and CDR2 is SYDVKM. CDR3 coding DNA: TGTGCCCGCAGCCCCATAGGCGGGGGTGGAACCTACGAGCAGTACTTC. This gives the protein CARSPIGGGGTYEQYF. The full variable domain, rest sourced from reference TRBV28 and TRBJ2-7, is DVKVTQSSRYLVKRTGEKVFLECVQDMDHENMFWYRQDPGLGLRLIYFSYDVKMKEKGDIPEGYSVSREKKERFSLILESASTNQTSMYLCARSPIGGGGTYEQYFGPGTRLTVT.

This clonotype was seen more than once but under ten times. This rearrangement joins TRBV24-1 to TRBJ2-2; 9 positions match TRBD2. Germline values: CDR1 KGHDR, CDR2 SFDVKD. The CDR3 contains 17 residues. Trimming cost V 4 bases and J 0 bases; bases outside gene matches: 5. The CDR3, as DNA: TGTGCCACCAGTGAGGCGCTAGCGGGACCGAACACCGGGGAGCTGTTTTTT. This codes for CATSEALAGPNTGELFF.

Details on this clonotype: Being one base from a much bigger clone, this may be a read error. This chain joins TRBV13 and TRBJ2-5; tentatively, D is TRBD1 or TRBD2 (6 bases each). This CDR3 contains 14 residues. Between the trimmed V and J ends, which lost 4 bases and 5 bases, there was a span of 14 bases. CDR1 and CDR2 (germline): PRHDT, FYEKMQ (reference sequence). In nucleotides, the CDR3 is TGTGCCAGCAGCTCGCTCGGGGGCTCCGAGACCCAGTACTTC. The encoded protein is CASSSLGGSETQYF.

This clonotype was seen repeatedly, ten times or more. The chain recombines TRBV6-6 with TRBJ2-7; the D is unclear. Germline V gene sequence: CDR1 MNHNY, CDR2 SVGAGI (reference sequence). The CDR3 runs 13 residues. V dropped 5 bases and J dropped 7 bases, with 15 bases sitting between them. CDR3 coding DNA: TGTGCCAGCAGTCCGCATCGTACTGGGGAGCAGTACTTC. Protein product: CASSPHRTGEQYF.

This clonotype has a count of ten or more. J is TRBJ2-7 and V is TRBV5-1, with TRBD1 matching 8 bases. Germline CDR1 and CDR2: SGHRS and YFSETQ. V shed 0 bases and J 7 bases; nucleotides not matched to a gene: 3. The CDR3 runs to 13 residues. CDR3 protein: CASSLGTGLEQYF. Here the CDR3 DNA reads TGCGCCAGCAGCTTGGGGACAGGGCTGGAGCAGTACTTC.

This clonotype was seen once. This clone may be a read error of a much larger clone one base away. CDR3 nucleotides: TGTGCCAGCAGCTTATCCCAGGGCAAGACTGAAGCTTTCTTT. This gives the protein CASSLSQGKTEAFF. The gene calls are TRBV7-9 and TRBJ1-1; weak D call: TRBD1 (5 bases). There are 14 residues in the CDR3. V was cut by 2 bases and J by 5 bases, with 12 bases left in between. Germline V gene sequence: CDR1 SEHNR, CDR2 FQNEAQ (reference sequence).

This clonotype was counted at least ten times. The chain combines TRBV29-1 with TRBJ2-1; 11 bases are shared with TRBD2. The CDR3 spans 14 residues. CDR1 and CDR2 from the germline V gene are SQVTM and ANQGSEA. V shed 0 bases, J shed 9 bases, and the junction held 4 bases outside the gene matches. In nucleotides, the CDR3 is TGCAGCGTTGAAGAGAGTAGCGGGAGGGTTGAGCAGTTCTTC. Translating gives CSVEESSGRVEQFF.

This clonotype was picked up many times. The chain joins TRBV9 to TRBJ2-6, with 8 bases matching TRBD1. Germline assignment: CDR1 SGDLS and CDR2 YYNGEE. V was clipped by 3 bases and J by 0 bases; unmatched bases: 11. The CDR3 is 19 amino acids. CDR3 sequence reads: CASSDSTGQEVSGANVLTF. DNA for the CDR3: TGTGCCAGCAGCGACTCCACGGGACAGGAGGTCTCTGGGGCCAACGTCCTGACTTTC.

This clonotype was detected ten times or more. The chain links TRBV30 to TRBJ2-7, with unresolved D. Germline CDR1 is GTSNPN and CDR2 is SVGIG (reference sequence). CDR3 length: 11 amino acids. Trimming left V 0 bases short and J 3 bases short, with 3 bases between. CDR3 region: CAWSVHYEQYF. The CDR3 DNA sequence: TGTGCCTGGAGTGTTCACTACGAGCAGTACTTC.

With respect to this clonotype: A much bigger clone sits one base away, suggesting this may be a read error. The rearrangement links TRBV5-1 to TRBJ1-1; D not certain. Per the germline V gene, CDR1 is SGHRS and CDR2 is YFSETQ. The CDR3 loop spans 13 amino acids. Trimming left V 4 bases short and J 5 bases short, with 12 bases between. The DNA for the CDR3 is TGCGCCAGCAGCCTGTGGAGCAGGACTGAAGCTTTCTTT. Its protein is CASSLWSRTEAFF.

About this clonotype: It may be a read error: a sequence one base away is much more abundant. The chain combines TRBV28 with TRBJ2-7; 11 nucleotides match TRBD1. Germline CDR1 and CDR2: MDHEN and SYDVKM. The CDR3 runs 15 residues. The V gene end was trimmed by 3 bases and the J gene end by 6 bases; junction bases not matched to a gene: 7. CDR3 in amino acids: CASSFRGQGAGEQYF. CDR3 nucleotides: TGTGCCAGCAGTTTCCGAGGACAGGGGGCTGGCGAGCAGTACTTC. The entire variable domain, with the rest obtained from reference TRBV28 and TRBJ2-7, is as follows: DVKVTQSSRYLVKRTGEKVFLECVQDMDHENMFWYRQDPGLGLRLIYFSYDVKMKEKGDIPEGYSVSREKKERFSLILESASTNQTSMYLCASSFRGQGAGEQYFGPGTRLTVT.

With regard to this clonotype: A much bigger clone sits one base away, suggesting this may be a read error. V and J are TRBV29-1 and TRBJ2-5, with D perhaps TRBD2 (6 bases). CDR3 length: 12 residues. CDR1 and CDR2 from the germline V gene are SQVTM and ANQGSEA. The CDR3 region is CNIEPAGETQYF. The CDR3 coding sequence is TGCAACATTGAGCCAGCGGGAGAGACCCAGTACTTC.

As to this clonotype: This may come from a read error, since a much larger clone is one base off. V gene TRBV20-1 combines with J gene TRBJ2-7; D is possibly TRBD1 or TRBD2 (5 bases each). V lost 2 bases and J lost 2, with 25 bases in between. The CDR3 spans 18 residues. Germline CDR1 and CDR2: DFQATT and SNEGSKA (reference sequence). As DNA, the CDR3 is TGCAGTGCTAGAAGTATCTATCGGGACGGTTCGTTCCCCTACGAGCAGTACTTC. This translates into CSARSIYRDGSFPYEQYF.

V gene TRBV6-4 combines with J gene TRBJ1-1; D not certain. Germline V gene data show CDR1 as MRHNA and CDR2 as SNTAGT. V lost 4 bases, J lost 6 bases, and 3 bases lay in between. This CDR3 spans 10 amino acids. The DNA for the CDR3 is TGTGCCAGCAGTGGCCCTGAAGCTTTCTTT. Its translation: CASSGPEAFF.

This chain connects TRBV6-1 to TRBJ1-5; D is uncertain. Germline values: CDR1 MNHNS, CDR2 SASEGT. The V gene lost 8 bases and the J gene lost 5 bases, with 10 bases spanning the gap. The CDR3 is 12 residues long. This chain's CDR3 is CASRRWDQPQHF. The CDR3 DNA follows: TGTGCCAGCCGTAGGTGGGATCAGCCCCAGCATTTT.

This clonotype was found a few times. The V and J genes are TRBV18 and TRBJ2-7; maybe TRBD1 (5 bases). V lost 1 base, J lost 3 bases, and 13 bases lay in between. Germline V gene sequence: CDR1 KGHSH, CDR2 LQKENI. The CDR3 totals 15 residues. DNA of the CDR3: TGTGCCAGCTCACCACGTCAGGGCGAGGACTACGAGCAGTACTTC. The encoded protein is CASSPRQGEDYEQYF.

V is TRBV24-1 and J is TRBJ2-3, with 9 bases fitting TRBD2. CDR1 KGHDR and CDR2 SFDVKD come from the germline V gene. With V trimmed by 3 bases and J by 4 bases, 7 bases remained unmatched. This CDR3 spans 16 amino acids. The CDR3 nucleotides are TGTGCCACCAGTGATCCACTAGCGGGCGACGCAGATACGCAGTATTTT. Protein: CATSDPLAGDADTQYF.

This clonotype was detected ten times or more. The chain recombines TRBV7-3 with TRBJ2-1; D not certain. Germline V gene lookup returns CDR1 SGHTA and CDR2 FQGTGA. The CDR3 extends over 16 amino acids. V lost 5 bases to trimming and J lost 0 bases, with 14 bases between them. In DNA, the CDR3 is TGTGCCAGCAGCGCCTCACCGGAAAGCTCCTACAATGAGCAGTTCTTC. Protein: CASSASPESSYNEQFF.